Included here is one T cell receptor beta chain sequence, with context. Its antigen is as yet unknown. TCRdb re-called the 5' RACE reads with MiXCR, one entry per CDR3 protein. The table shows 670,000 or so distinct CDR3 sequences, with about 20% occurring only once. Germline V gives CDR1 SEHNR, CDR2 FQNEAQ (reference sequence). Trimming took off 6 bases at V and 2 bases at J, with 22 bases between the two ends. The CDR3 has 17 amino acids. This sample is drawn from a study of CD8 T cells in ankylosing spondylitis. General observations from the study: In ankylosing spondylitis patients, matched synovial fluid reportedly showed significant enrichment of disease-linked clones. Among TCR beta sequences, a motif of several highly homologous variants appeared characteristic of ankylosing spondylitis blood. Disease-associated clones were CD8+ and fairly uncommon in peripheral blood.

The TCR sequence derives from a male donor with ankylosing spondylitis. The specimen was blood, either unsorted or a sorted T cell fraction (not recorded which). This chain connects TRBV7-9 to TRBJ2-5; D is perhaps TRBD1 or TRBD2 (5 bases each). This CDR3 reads CASSNMGQGEVQETQYF. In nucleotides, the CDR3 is TGTGCCAGCAGTAATATGGGGCAGGGAGAGGTGCAAGAGACCCAGTACTTC.